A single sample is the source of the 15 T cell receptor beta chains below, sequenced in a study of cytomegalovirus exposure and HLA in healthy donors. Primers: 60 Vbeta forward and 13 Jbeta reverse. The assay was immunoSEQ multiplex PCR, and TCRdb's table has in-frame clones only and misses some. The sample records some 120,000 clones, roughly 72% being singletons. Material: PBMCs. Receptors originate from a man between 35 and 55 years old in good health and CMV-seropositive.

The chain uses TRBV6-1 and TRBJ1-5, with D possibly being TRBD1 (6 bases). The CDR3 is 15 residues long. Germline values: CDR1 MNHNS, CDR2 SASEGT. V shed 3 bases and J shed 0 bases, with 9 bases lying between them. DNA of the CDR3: TGTGCCAGCAGTGACAGGGGAATTAGCAATCAGCCCCAGCATTTT. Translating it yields CASSDRGISNQPQHF.

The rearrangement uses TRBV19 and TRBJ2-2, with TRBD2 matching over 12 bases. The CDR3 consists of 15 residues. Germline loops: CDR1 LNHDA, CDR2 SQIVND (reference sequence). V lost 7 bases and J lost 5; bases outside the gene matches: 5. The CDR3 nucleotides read TGTGCCAGTACTCCTAGCGGGGGGGCGACCGGGGAGCTGTTTTTT. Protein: CASTPSGGATGELFF. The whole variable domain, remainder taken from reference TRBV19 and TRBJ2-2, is DGGITQSPKYLFRKEGQNVTLSCEQNLNHDAMYWYRQDPGQGLRLIYYSQIVNDFQKGDIAEGYSVSREKKESFPLTVTSAQKNPTAFYLCASTPSGGATGELFFGEGSRLTVL.

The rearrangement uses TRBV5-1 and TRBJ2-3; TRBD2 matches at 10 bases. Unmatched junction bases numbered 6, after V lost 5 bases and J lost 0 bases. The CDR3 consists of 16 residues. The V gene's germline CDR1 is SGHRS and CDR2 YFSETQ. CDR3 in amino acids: CASRSGGAPSTDTQYF. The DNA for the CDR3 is TGCGCCAGCAGGAGCGGGGGGGCCCCTAGCACAGATACGCAGTATTTT.

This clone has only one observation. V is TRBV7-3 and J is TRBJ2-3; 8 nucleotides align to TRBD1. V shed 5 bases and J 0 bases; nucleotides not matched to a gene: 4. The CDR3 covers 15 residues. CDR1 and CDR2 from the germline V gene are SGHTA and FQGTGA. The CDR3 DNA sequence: TGTGCCAGCAGCGCGAACAGGGGGAGCACAGATACGCAGTATTTT. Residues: CASSANRGSTDTQYF.

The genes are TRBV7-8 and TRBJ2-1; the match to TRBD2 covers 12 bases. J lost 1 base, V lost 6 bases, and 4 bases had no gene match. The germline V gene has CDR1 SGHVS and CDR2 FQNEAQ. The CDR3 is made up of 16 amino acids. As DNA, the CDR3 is TGTGCCAGCAGATCTAGCGGGGGGGGTTCCTACAATGAGCAGTTCTTC. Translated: CASRSSGGGSYNEQFF.

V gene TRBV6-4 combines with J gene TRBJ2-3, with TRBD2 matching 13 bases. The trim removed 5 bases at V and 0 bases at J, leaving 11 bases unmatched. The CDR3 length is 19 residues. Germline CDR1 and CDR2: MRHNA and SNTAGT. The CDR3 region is CASSRQGLAGIQSTDTQYF. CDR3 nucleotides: TGTGCCAGCAGTCGACAGGGACTAGCGGGAATACAAAGCACAGATACGCAGTATTTT.

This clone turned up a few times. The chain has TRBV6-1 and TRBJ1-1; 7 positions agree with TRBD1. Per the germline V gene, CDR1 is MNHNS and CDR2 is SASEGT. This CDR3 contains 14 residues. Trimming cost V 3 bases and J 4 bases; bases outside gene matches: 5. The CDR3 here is CASSDNRGITEAFF. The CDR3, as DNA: TGTGCCAGCAGTGATAACAGGGGTATCACTGAAGCTTTCTTT.

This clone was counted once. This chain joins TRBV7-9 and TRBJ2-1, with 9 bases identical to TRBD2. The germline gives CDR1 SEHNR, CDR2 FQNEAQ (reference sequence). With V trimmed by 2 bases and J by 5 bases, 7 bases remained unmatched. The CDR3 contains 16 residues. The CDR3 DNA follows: TGTGCCAGCAGCTTATCGACTAGCGGATACAACAATGAGCAGTTCTTC. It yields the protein CASSLSTSGYNNEQFF.

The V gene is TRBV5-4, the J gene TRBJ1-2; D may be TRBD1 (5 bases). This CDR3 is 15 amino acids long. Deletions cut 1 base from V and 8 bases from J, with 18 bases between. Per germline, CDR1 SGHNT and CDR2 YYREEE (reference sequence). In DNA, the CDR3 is TGTGCCAGCAGCTTGCAGGGAGGCTTTAACGGGGGCTACACCTTC. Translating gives CASSLQGGFNGGYTF.

As DNA, the CDR3 is TGTGCCACCAGCAGAGAGACAGGGGGCGAGGAAAAACTGTTTTTT. As protein: CATSRETGGEEKLFF. This rearrangement joins TRBV15 to TRBJ1-4; 10 positions agree with TRBD1. CDR1 is LNHNV, CDR2 YYDKDF, per germline (reference sequence). With V trimmed by 0 bases and J by 8 bases, 3 bases remained unmatched. The CDR3 spans 15 residues.

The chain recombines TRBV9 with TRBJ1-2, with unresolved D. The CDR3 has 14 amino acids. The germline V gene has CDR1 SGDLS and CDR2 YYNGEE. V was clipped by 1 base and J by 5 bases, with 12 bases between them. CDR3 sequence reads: CASSVRGKTYGYTF. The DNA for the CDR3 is TGTGCCAGCAGCGTACGGGGAAAAACTTATGGCTACACCTTC. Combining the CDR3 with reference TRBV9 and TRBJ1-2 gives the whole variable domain DSGVTQTPKHLITATGQRVTLRCSPRSGDLSVYWYQQSLDQGLQFLIQYYNGEERAKGNILERFSAQQFPDLHSELNLSSLELGDSALYFCASSVRGKTYGYTFGSGTRLTVV.

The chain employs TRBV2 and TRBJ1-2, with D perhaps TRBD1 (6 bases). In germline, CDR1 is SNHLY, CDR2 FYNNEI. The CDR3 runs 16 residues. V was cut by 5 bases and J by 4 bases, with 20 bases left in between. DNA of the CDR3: TGTGCCAGCAGTCCGGGGGGGCGAGGGGTGCGCTATGGCTACACCTTC. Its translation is CASSPGGRGVRYGYTF.

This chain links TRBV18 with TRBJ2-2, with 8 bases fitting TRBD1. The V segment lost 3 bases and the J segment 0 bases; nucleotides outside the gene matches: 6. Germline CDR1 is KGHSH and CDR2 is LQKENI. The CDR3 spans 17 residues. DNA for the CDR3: TGTGCCAGCTCACCTCCTACAGGGGGATCGAACACCGGGGAGCTGTTTTTT. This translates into CASSPPTGGSNTGELFF. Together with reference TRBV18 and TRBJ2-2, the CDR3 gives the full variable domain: NAGVMQNPRHLVRRRGQEARLRCSPMKGHSHVYWYRQLPEEGLKFMVYLQKENIIDESGMPKERFSAEFPKEGPSILRIQQVVRGDSAAYFCASSPPTGGSNTGELFFGEGSRLTVL.

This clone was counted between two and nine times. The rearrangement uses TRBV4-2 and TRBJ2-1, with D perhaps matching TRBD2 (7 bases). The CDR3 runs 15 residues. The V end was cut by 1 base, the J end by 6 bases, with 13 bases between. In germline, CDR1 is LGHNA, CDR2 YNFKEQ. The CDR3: CASSQGLRGGNEQFF. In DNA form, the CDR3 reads TGTGCCAGCAGCCAAGGCCTAAGGGGGGGCAATGAGCAGTTCTTC.

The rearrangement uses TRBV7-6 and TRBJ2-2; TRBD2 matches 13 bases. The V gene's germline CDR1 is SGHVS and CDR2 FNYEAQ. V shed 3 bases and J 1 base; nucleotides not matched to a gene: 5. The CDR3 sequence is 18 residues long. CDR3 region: CASSLRLAGGRNTGELFF. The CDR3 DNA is TGTGCCAGCAGCTTGAGACTAGCGGGGGGCAGGAACACCGGGGAGCTGTTTTTT. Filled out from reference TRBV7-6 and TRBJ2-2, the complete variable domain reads GAGVSQSPRYKVTKRGQDVALRCDPISGHVSLYWYRQALGQGPEFLTYFNYEAQQDKSGLPNDRFSAERPEGSISTLTIQRTEQRDSAMYRCASSLRLAGGRNTGELFFGEGSRLTVL.